The text below deals with one TCR beta chain. The record originates from a study of T cell changes during pregnancy in multiple sclerosis. Repertoires were generated with immunoSEQ multiplex PCR, while TCRdb's copy carries only in-frame clones and drops some. The sample records 30,000 or so clones, around 90% being singletons. This TCR derives from a female donor in good health, enrolled as a control in a pregnancy study. The specimen comprised CD4+ T cells from peripheral blood mononuclear cells, sampled in the second trimester of pregnancy.

The CDR3 DNA is TGTGCCATCAGTCTGGGGGCCAATGAGCAGTTCTTC. Its translation: CAISLGANEQFF. The chain is built from TRBV10-3 and TRBJ2-1, with TRBD1 as a possible D gene (6 bases). Trimming removed 5 bases from V and 6 bases from J, with 8 bases in between. Germline CDR1 is ENHRY and CDR2 is SYGVKD. The CDR3 extends over 12 amino acids.